This is a list of T cell receptor beta chains from one sample in a study of control samples from healthy donors and cancer patients. Clones were sequenced by immunoSEQ multiplex PCR, and TCRdb holds only the in-frame ones, with some missing. Among approximately 120,000 clones listed, 75% to 95% were seen once. Sequencing used blood. Receptor source: a human donor in good health. The donor label of this sample is uncertain. Both conserved end residues are part of each CDR3. The order of the fields is D gene, J gene, clone size, V gene, CDR3 protein, CDR3 DNA. D genes are given only for firm matches. The size of a clone is reported for some rows only, either as once, few or many, or as a class for expanded clones.

d_gene: TRBD2
j_gene: TRBJ2-3
abundance: .
v_gene: TRBV9
CDR3aa: CASRSGTSPTDTQYF
CDR3nt: TGTGCCAGCAGATCCGGGACTAGTCCCACAGATACGCAGTATTTT

d_gene: .
j_gene: TRBJ1-1
abundance: .
v_gene: TRBV30
CDR3aa: CAWILRGGARNTEAFF
CDR3nt: TGTGCCTGGATCCTACGGGGGGGGGCAAGGAACACTGAAGCTTTCTTT

d_gene: TRBD1
j_gene: TRBJ1-1
abundance: .
v_gene: TRBV19
CDR3aa: CASSTGGLGTEAFF
CDR3nt: TGTGCCAGTAGTACAGGGGGCTTGGGCACTGAAGCTTTCTTT

d_gene: .
j_gene: TRBJ2-6
abundance: once
v_gene: TRBV24-1
CDR3aa: CATSDTGSASGANVLTF
CDR3nt: TGTGCCACCAGTGATACAGGGTCGGCATCTGGGGCCAACGTCCTGACTTTC

d_gene: TRBD1
j_gene: TRBJ1-6
abundance: .
v_gene: TRBV20-1
CDR3aa: CSASRMGQGENSPLHF
CDR3nt: TGCAGTGCTAGTAGGATGGGACAGGGAGAGAATTCACCCCTCCACTTT

d_gene: TRBD1
j_gene: TRBJ1-3
abundance: .
v_gene: TRBV5-1
CDR3aa: CASSSTGDGNTIYF
CDR3nt: TGCGCCAGCAGCTCGACAGGGGACGGAAACACCATATATTTT

d_gene: .
j_gene: TRBJ1-6
abundance: .
v_gene: TRBV28
CDR3aa: CASSLVKGFTSILHF
CDR3nt: TGTGCCAGCAGTTTGGTGAAAGGGTTCACAAGTATTCTCCACTTT

d_gene: TRBD1
j_gene: TRBJ1-1
abundance: .
v_gene: TRBV19
CDR3aa: CASSAMTGGGTEAFF
CDR3nt: TGTGCCAGTAGTGCCATGACAGGGGGCGGCACTGAAGCTTTCTTT

d_gene: TRBD1
j_gene: TRBJ1-2
abundance: .
v_gene: TRBV5-4
CDR3aa: CASSYDRGYGYTF
CDR3nt: TGTGCCAGCAGCTATGACAGGGGCTATGGCTACACCTTC

d_gene: TRBD1
j_gene: TRBJ1-1
abundance: .
v_gene: TRBV11-2
CDR3aa: CASSLDGTGLTEAFF
CDR3nt: TGTGCCAGCAGCTTAGATGGGACAGGGCTCACTGAAGCTTTCTTT

d_gene: .
j_gene: TRBJ1-3
abundance: .
v_gene: TRBV18
CDR3aa: CASSPTDLGAGNTIYF
CDR3nt: TGTGCCAGCTCACCGACGGACCTGGGGGCTGGAAACACCATATATTTT

d_gene: TRBD2
j_gene: TRBJ2-5
abundance: .
v_gene: TRBV19
CDR3aa: CASSIPGAGGMGTQYF
CDR3nt: TGTGCCAGTAGTATCCCCGGGGCGGGGGGAATGGGGACCCAGTACTTC

d_gene: .
j_gene: TRBJ2-5
abundance: .
v_gene: TRBV2
CDR3aa: CASSELRAGTQYF
CDR3nt: TGTGCCAGCAGTGAACTCAGGGCTGGGACCCAGTACTTC

d_gene: TRBD1
j_gene: TRBJ1-2
abundance: .
v_gene: TRBV30
CDR3aa: CAWSVQGGNGYTF
CDR3nt: TGTGCCTGGAGTGTACAAGGGGGCAATGGCTACACCTTC

d_gene: .
j_gene: TRBJ1-1
abundance: .
v_gene: TRBV7-3
CDR3aa: CASSLFGVPNTEAFF
CDR3nt: TGTGCCAGCAGCTTATTTGGGGTGCCGAACACTGAAGCTTTCTTT

d_gene: .
j_gene: TRBJ1-5
abundance: .
v_gene: TRBV30
CDR3aa: CAWSEGYGQPQHF
CDR3nt: TGTGCCTGGAGCGAAGGATACGGTCAGCCCCAGCATTTT

d_gene: .
j_gene: TRBJ1-1
abundance: few
v_gene: TRBV10-3
CDR3aa: CAISESKGNTEAFF
CDR3nt: TGTGCCATCAGTGAGTCGAAAGGGAACACTGAAGCTTTCTTT

d_gene: .
j_gene: TRBJ2-1
abundance: .
v_gene: TRBV3-1/TRBV3-2
CDR3aa: CASRGQGEQFF
CDR3nt: TGTGCCAGCAGGGGTCAGGGTGAGCAGTTCTTC

d_gene: .
j_gene: TRBJ1-5
abundance: .
v_gene: TRBV27
CDR3aa: CASSQGRDQPQHF
CDR3nt: TGTGCCAGCAGTCAGGGACGGGATCAGCCCCAGCATTTT

d_gene: .
j_gene: TRBJ1-5
abundance: .
v_gene: TRBV6-6
CDR3aa: CASSGDGGPGNQPQHF
CDR3nt: TGTGCCAGCAGCGGGGATGGCGGGCCGGGCAATCAGCCCCAGCATTTT

d_gene: .
j_gene: TRBJ1-2
abundance: .
v_gene: TRBV5-1
CDR3aa: CASSLGDRQDLNYGYTF
CDR3nt: TGCGCCAGCAGCTTGGGGGACCGACAGGATCTTAACTATGGCTACACCTTC

d_gene: .
j_gene: TRBJ1-1
abundance: .
v_gene: TRBV18
CDR3aa: CASSPGAGLNTEAFF
CDR3nt: TGTGCCAGCTCACCAGGTGCGGGGCTGAACACTGAAGCTTTCTTT

d_gene: TRBD1
j_gene: TRBJ1-4
abundance: .
v_gene: TRBV4-2
CDR3aa: CASSQSSRDRVVLGNEKLFF
CDR3nt: TGTGCCAGCAGCCAGTCCTCCCGGGACAGGGTAGTTCTTGGTAATGAAAAACTGTTTTTT

d_gene: .
j_gene: TRBJ2-4
abundance: .
v_gene: TRBV7-8
CDR3aa: CASSETGTSGGKNIQYF
CDR3nt: TGTGCCAGCAGCGAGACAGGGACCTCGGGGGGCAAAAACATTCAGTACTTC

d_gene: .
j_gene: TRBJ1-4
abundance: .
v_gene: TRBV15
CDR3aa: CATSRPASSQGTNEKLFF
CDR3nt: TGTGCCACCAGCAGGCCCGCGTCCTCTCAGGGGACTAATGAAAAACTGTTTTTT

d_gene: .
j_gene: TRBJ2-1
abundance: .
v_gene: TRBV21-1
CDR3aa: CASIFWVRNNEQFF
CDR3nt: TGTGCCAGCATCTTTTGGGTCCGGAACAATGAGCAGTTCTTC

d_gene: .
j_gene: TRBJ2-1
abundance: once
v_gene: TRBV18
CDR3aa: CASSPPMGGRYEQFF
CDR3nt: TGTGCCAGCTCACCACCGATGGGGGGCCGCTATGAGCAGTTCTTC

d_gene: .
j_gene: TRBJ2-2
abundance: .
v_gene: TRBV20-1
CDR3aa: CSATPAGELFF
CDR3nt: TGCAGTGCAACTCCGGCCGGGGAGCTGTTTTTT

d_gene: .
j_gene: TRBJ2-7
abundance: .
v_gene: TRBV3-1/TRBV3-2
CDR3aa: CASSQDAGSYEQYF
CDR3nt: TGTGCCAGCAGCCAAGATGCAGGTTCCTACGAGCAGTACTTC

d_gene: .
j_gene: TRBJ1-6
abundance: .
v_gene: TRBV14
CDR3aa: CASSQDPAGQGWYSPLHF
CDR3nt: TGTGCCAGCAGCCAAGATCCCGCCGGGCAGGGCTGGTACTCACCCCTCCACTTT

d_gene: .
j_gene: TRBJ2-1
abundance: .
v_gene: TRBV5-1
CDR3aa: CASSIGGFFNEQFF
CDR3nt: TGCGCCAGCAGCATTGGTGGCTTTTTCAATGAGCAGTTCTTC

d_gene: .
j_gene: TRBJ2-2
abundance: .
v_gene: TRBV4-1
CDR3aa: CASSQEPHSGELFF
CDR3nt: TGCGCCAGCAGCCAAGAACCCCACAGCGGGGAGCTGTTTTTT

d_gene: .
j_gene: TRBJ1-1
abundance: .
v_gene: TRBV30
CDR3aa: CAWRTGTEAFF
CDR3nt: TGTGCCTGGAGGACGGGGACTGAAGCTTTCTTT

d_gene: .
j_gene: TRBJ2-7
abundance: .
v_gene: TRBV6-6
CDR3aa: CASFDGGPVYEQYF
CDR3nt: TGTGCCAGCTTTGATGGGGGACCTGTCTACGAGCAGTACTTC

d_gene: TRBD1
j_gene: TRBJ1-5
abundance: once
v_gene: TRBV5-1
CDR3aa: CASSPGQDNQPQHF
CDR3nt: TGCGCCAGCAGCCCCGGACAGGACAATCAGCCCCAGCATTTT

d_gene: TRBD1
j_gene: TRBJ1-4
abundance: once
v_gene: TRBV19
CDR3aa: CASSKGQGEANEKLFF
CDR3nt: TGTGCCAGTAGTAAAGGACAGGGGGAAGCTAATGAAAAACTGTTTTTT

d_gene: .
j_gene: TRBJ1-2
abundance: .
v_gene: TRBV27
CDR3aa: CASSLSPQGNGYTF
CDR3nt: TGTGCCAGCAGTTTAAGCCCGCAGGGAAATGGCTACACCTTC

d_gene: .
j_gene: TRBJ1-6
abundance: .
v_gene: TRBV19
CDR3aa: CASRIDSSYNSPLHF
CDR3nt: TGTGCCAGTAGGATCGACAGCTCCTATAATTCACCCCTCCACTTT

d_gene: .
j_gene: TRBJ2-7
abundance: .
v_gene: TRBV6-1
CDR3aa: CASSEGPRAYEQYF
CDR3nt: TGTGCCAGCAGTGAAGGTCCGAGGGCGTACGAGCAGTACTTC

d_gene: TRBD1
j_gene: TRBJ1-4
abundance: .
v_gene: TRBV5-5
CDR3aa: CASSRQGEGEKLFF
CDR3nt: TGTGCCAGCAGCCGACAGGGGGAAGGAGAAAAACTGTTTTTT

d_gene: TRBD1
j_gene: TRBJ2-7
abundance: .
v_gene: TRBV2
CDR3aa: CASRGDRGIYEQYF
CDR3nt: TGTGCCAGCAGGGGGGACAGGGGAATCTACGAGCAGTACTTC